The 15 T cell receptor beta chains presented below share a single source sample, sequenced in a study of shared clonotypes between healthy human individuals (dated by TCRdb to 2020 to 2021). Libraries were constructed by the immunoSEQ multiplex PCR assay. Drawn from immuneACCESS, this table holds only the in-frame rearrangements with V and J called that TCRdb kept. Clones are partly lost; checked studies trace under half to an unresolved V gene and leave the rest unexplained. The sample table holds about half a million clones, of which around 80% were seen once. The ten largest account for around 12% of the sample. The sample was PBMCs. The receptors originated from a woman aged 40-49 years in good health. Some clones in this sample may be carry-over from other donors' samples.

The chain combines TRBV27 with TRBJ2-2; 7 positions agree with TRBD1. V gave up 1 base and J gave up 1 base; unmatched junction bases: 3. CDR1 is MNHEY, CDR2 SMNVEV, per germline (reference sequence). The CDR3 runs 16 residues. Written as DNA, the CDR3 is TGTGCCAGCAGTTTATTGAGGACAGGGAACACCGGGGAGCTGTTTTTT. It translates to CASSLLRTGNTGELFF.

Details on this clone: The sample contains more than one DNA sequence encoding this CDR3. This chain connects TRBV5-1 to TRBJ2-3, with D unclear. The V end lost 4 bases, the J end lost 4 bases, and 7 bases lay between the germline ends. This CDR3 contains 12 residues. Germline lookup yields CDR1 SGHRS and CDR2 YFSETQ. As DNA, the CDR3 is TGCGCCAGCAGCCTGGTGGCAGATACGCAGTATTTT. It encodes CASSLVADTQYF.

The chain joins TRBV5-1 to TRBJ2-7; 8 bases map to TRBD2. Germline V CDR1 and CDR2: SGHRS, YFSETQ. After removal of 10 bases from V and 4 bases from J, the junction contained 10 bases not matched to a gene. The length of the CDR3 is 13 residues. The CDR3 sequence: CAREREPGYEQYF. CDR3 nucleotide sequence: TGCGCCCGGGAGCGGGAGCCAGGGTACGAGCAGTACTTC.

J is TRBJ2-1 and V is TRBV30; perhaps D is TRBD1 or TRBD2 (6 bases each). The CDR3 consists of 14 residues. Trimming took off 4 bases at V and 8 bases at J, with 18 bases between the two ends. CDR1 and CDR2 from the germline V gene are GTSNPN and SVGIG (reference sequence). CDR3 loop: CAWTGDTRRYEQFF. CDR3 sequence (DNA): TGTGCCTGGACGGGGGACACCCGGAGGTATGAGCAGTTCTTC.

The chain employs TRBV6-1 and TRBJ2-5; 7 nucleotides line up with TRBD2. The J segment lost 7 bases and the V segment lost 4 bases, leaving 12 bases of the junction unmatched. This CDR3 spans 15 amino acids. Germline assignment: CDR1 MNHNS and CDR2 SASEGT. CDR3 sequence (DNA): TGTGCCAGCAGTGCCGCCCCTGGGGGAGGGATGACCCAGTACTTC. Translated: CASSAAPGGGMTQYF.

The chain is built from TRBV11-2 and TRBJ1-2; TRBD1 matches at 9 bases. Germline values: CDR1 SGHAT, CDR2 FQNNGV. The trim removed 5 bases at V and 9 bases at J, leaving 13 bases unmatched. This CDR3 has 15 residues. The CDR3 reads CASSRMPQGAVSYTF. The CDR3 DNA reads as TGTGCCAGCAGCCGAATGCCACAGGGGGCTGTGAGCTACACCTTC.

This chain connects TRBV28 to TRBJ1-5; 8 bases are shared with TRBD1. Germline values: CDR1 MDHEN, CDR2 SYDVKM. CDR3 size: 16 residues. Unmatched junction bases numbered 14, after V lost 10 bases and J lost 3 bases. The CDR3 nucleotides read TGTGCCAAAGACAGGGGCCGCCGAGGGAACAATCAGCCCCAGCATTTT. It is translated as CAKDRGRRGNNQPQHF.

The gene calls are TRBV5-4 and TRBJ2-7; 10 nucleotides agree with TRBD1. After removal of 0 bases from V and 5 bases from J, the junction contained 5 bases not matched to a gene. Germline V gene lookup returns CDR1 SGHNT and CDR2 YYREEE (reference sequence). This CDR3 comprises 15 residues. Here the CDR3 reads CASSLGTGGLNEQYF. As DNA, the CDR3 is TGTGCCAGCAGCTTGGGGACAGGGGGGCTCAACGAGCAGTACTTC.

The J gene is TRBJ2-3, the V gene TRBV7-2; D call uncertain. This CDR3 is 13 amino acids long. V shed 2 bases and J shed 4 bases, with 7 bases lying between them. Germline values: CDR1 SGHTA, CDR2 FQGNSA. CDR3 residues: CASSLFSADTQYF. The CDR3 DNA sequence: TGTGCCAGCAGCTTATTTTCCGCAGATACGCAGTATTTT.

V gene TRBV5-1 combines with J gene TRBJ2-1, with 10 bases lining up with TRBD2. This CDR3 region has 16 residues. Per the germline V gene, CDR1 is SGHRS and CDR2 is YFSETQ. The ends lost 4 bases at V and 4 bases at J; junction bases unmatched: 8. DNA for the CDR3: TGCGCCAGCAGCCTCCTGGCTAGCGGGGGATACAATGAGCAGTTCTTC. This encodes CASSLLASGGYNEQFF.

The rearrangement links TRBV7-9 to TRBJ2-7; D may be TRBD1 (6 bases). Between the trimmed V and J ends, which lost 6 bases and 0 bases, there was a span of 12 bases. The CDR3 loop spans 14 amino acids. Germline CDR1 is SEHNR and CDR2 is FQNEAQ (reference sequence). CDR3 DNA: TGTGCCAGCAGGGAGGACAGTAACTCCTACGAGCAGTACTTC. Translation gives CASREDSNSYEQYF. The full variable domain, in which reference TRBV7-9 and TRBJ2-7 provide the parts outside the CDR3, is DTGVSQNPRHKITKRGQNVTFRCDPISEHNRLYWYRQTLGQGPEFLTYFQNEAQLEKSRLLSDRFSAERPKGSFSTLEIQRTEQGDSAMYLCASREDSNSYEQYFGPGTRLTVT.

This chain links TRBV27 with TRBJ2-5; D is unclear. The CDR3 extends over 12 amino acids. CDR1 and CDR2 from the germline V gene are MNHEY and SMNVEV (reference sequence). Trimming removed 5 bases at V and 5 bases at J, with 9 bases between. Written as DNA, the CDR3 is TGTGCCAGCAGTCACCCCGGCGAGACCCAGTACTTC. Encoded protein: CASSHPGETQYF.

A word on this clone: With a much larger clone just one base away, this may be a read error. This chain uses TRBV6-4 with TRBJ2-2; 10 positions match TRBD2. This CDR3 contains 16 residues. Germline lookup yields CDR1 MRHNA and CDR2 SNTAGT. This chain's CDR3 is CAGSERSGRGTGELFF. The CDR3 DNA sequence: TGTGCCGGCAGTGAACGGAGCGGGAGGGGAACCGGGGAGCTGTTTTTT.

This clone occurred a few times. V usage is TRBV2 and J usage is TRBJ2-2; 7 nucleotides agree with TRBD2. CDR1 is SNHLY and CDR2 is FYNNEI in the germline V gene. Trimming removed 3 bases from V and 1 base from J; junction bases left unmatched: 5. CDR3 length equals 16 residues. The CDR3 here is CASSDWERENTGELFF. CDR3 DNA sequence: TGTGCCAGCAGTGACTGGGAGCGGGAGAACACCGGGGAGCTGTTTTTT.

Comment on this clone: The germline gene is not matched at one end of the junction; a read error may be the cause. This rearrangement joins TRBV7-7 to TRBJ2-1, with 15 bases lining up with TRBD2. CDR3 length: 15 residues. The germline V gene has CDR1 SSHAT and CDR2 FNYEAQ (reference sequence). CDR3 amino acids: CASSPGLAGGDEQFF. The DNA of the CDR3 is TGTGCTAGCAGCCCAGGACTAGCGGGAGGGGATGAGCAGTTCTTC.